Each of the 21 T cell receptor beta chains below was sequenced from the same sample in a study of T-cell memory formation after mild COVID-19. TCRdb re-called the 5' RACE reads with MiXCR, one entry per CDR3 protein. The sample carries some 330,000 distinct CDR3 sequences, around a fifth recorded once. Sequenced input: PBMCs or a T cell subset sorted from them (not recorded which). These receptor sequences come from an adult woman who had mild COVID-19 (a few samples of this study predate the infection). Cell type and time point are not known.

This clonotype was observed a single time. The gene calls are TRBV7-8 and TRBJ1-1, with 8 positions matching TRBD1. Trimming removed 5 bases from V and 5 bases from J; junction bases left unmatched: 7. CDR1 and CDR2 from the germline V gene are SGHVS and FQNEAQ. The CDR3 is 14 residues long. The CDR3 bases are TGTGCCAGCAGCATAAGCAGGGGGCTTACTGAAGCTTTCTTT. Protein sequence: CASSISRGLTEAFF. Variable domain in full (rest from reference TRBV7-8 and TRBJ1-1): GAGVSQSPRYKVAKRGQDVALRCDPISGHVSLFWYQQALGQGPEFLTYFQNEAQLDKSGLPSDRFFAERPEGSVSTLKIQRTQQEDSAVYLCASSISRGLTEAFFGQGTRLTVV.

The CDR3 region is CSAGGLAEKLTYEQYF. CDR3 in DNA: TGCAGTGCTGGGGGACTAGCGGAAAAACTTACCTACGAGCAGTACTTC. This chain connects TRBV20-1 to TRBJ2-7; 11 bases fit TRBD2. CDR1 and CDR2 from the germline V gene are DFQATT and SNEGSKA (reference sequence). The ends lost 5 bases at V and 2 bases at J; junction bases unmatched: 11. This CDR3 comprises 16 residues.

V gene TRBV2 combines with J gene TRBJ1-1; D possibly corresponds to TRBD1 (5 bases). Between the trimmed V and J ends, which lost 4 bases and 3 bases, there was a span of 18 bases. The CDR3 spans 16 residues. Germline lookup yields CDR1 SNHLY and CDR2 FYNNEI. The CDR3: CASSVVGVGSDTEAFF. CDR3 DNA: TGTGCCAGCAGTGTAGTAGGGGTCGGGTCGGACACTGAAGCTTTCTTT.

The sample holds many counts of this clonotype. The chain is built from TRBV18 and TRBJ1-5; D remains unclear. Germline CDR1 is KGHSH and CDR2 is LQKENI. V shed 3 bases and J shed 0 bases, with 6 bases lying between them. The CDR3 has 14 residues. DNA of the CDR3: TGTGCCAGCTCACCGGGCTATAGCAATCAGCCCCAGCATTTT. It yields the protein CASSPGYSNQPQHF.

This chain uses TRBV3-1 with TRBJ2-7; maybe TRBD1 (6 bases). Per germline, CDR1 LGHDT and CDR2 YNNKEL (reference sequence). This CDR3 comprises 18 residues. Trimming shortened V by 2 bases and J by 0 bases, and 20 bases separated the two germline ends. The DNA for the CDR3 is TGTGCCAGCAGCCAATTATCCCCAATCGGACAGAACTCCTACGAGCAGTACTTC. Translating it yields CASSQLSPIGQNSYEQYF.

This clonotype was picked up a small number of times. The chain joins TRBV12-3 or TRBV12-4 to TRBJ1-5; D remains ambiguous. Trimming stripped 3 bases from V and 2 bases from J, with 11 bases between. There are 15 residues in the CDR3. In DNA form, the CDR3 reads TGTGCCAGCAGTTTGGATACTGGAGGCAATCAGCCCCAGCATTTT. This gives the protein CASSLDTGGNQPQHF.

The chain joins TRBV5-6 to TRBJ2-7; D uncertain. The CDR3 runs 14 residues. Germline values: CDR1 SGHDT, CDR2 YYEEEE. Trimming cost V 0 bases and J 0 bases, with 7 bases left between them. The chain's CDR3 is CASSLVSLSYEQYF. The CDR3 DNA reads TGTGCCAGCAGCTTGGTGTCTCTCTCCTACGAGCAGTACTTC. Full variable domain (remainder filled in from reference TRBV5-6 and TRBJ2-7): DAGVTQSPTHLIKTRGQQVTLRCSPKSGHDTVSWYQQALGQGPQFIFQYYEEEERQRGNFPDRFSGHQFPNYSSELNVNALLLGDSALYLCASSLVSLSYEQYFGPGTRLTVT.

The chain couples TRBV12-5 to TRBJ2-1, with D possibly matching TRBD2 (6 bases). Germline V lookup: CDR1 LGHNT, CDR2 FRNRAP. The ends were cut back, 5 bases at V and 3 bases at J, with 17 bases in the middle. This CDR3 region has 16 residues. Written as DNA, the CDR3 is TGTGCTAGTGGTGCGACCGGGGGAGGCCTCTACAATGAGCAGTTCTTC. Translated, it gives CASGATGGGLYNEQFF.

There are a few counts of this clonotype. The rearrangement links TRBV27 to TRBJ1-1; D is unresolved. Trimming took off 5 bases at V and 1 base at J, with 11 bases between the two ends. Germline V lookup: CDR1 MNHEY, CDR2 SMNVEV (reference sequence). There are 14 residues in the CDR3. CDR3 DNA: TGTGCCAGCAGTCCCGGGTCGGGGAACACTGAAGCTTTCTTT. Amino acid sequence: CASSPGSGNTEAFF.

The chain recombines TRBV19 with TRBJ2-1, with a possible D match to TRBD2 (6 bases). The CDR3 length is 15 residues. Deletions cut 3 bases from V and 3 bases from J, with 12 bases between. Per germline, CDR1 LNHDA and CDR2 SQIVND (reference sequence). The CDR3 reads CASSMGLAFYNEQFF. The CDR3 DNA reads TGTGCCAGTAGTATGGGTCTAGCGTTCTACAATGAGCAGTTCTTC. The complete variable domain, with remaining parts taken from reference TRBV19 and TRBJ2-1, reads DGGITQSPKYLFRKEGQNVTLSCEQNLNHDAMYWYRQDPGQGLRLIYYSQIVNDFQKGDIAEGYSVSREKKESFPLTVTSAQKNPTAFYLCASSMGLAFYNEQFFGPGTRLTVL.

V usage is TRBV14 and J usage is TRBJ2-4; TRBD1 or TRBD2 may be the D gene (5 bases each). V was trimmed by 8 bases and J by 1 base, leaving 9 bases between them. Looked up from germline, CDR1 is SGHDN and CDR2 is FVKESK. The CDR3 contains 13 residues. CDR3 amino acids: CASAWGAKNIQYF. CDR3 sequence (DNA): TGTGCCAGCGCCTGGGGGGCCAAAAACATTCAGTACTTC. The full variable domain, rest sourced from reference TRBV14 and TRBJ2-4, is EAGVTQFPSHSVIEKGQTVTLRCDPISGHDNLYWYRRVMGKEIKFLLHFVKESKQDESGMPNNRFLAERTGGTYSTLKVQPAELEDSGVYFCASAWGAKNIQYFGAGTRLSVL.

This clonotype has only a few counts. The chain has TRBV5-1 and TRBJ2-1; D may correspond to TRBD1 or TRBD2 (5 bases each). The germline V gene has CDR1 SGHRS and CDR2 YFSETQ. The CDR3 covers 15 residues. The V end lost 4 bases, the J end lost 2 bases, and 13 bases lay between the germline ends. The CDR3 loop reads CASSQGTLAYNEQFF. In DNA, the CDR3 is TGCGCCAGCAGCCAAGGGACCTTGGCCTACAATGAGCAGTTCTTC.

About this clonotype itself: Its ends do not fully match the called genes, so a read error is possible. The chain employs TRBV5-1 and TRBJ1-5; D possibly corresponds to TRBD1 (6 bases). The germline V gene encodes CDR1 SGHRS and CDR2 YFSETQ. This CDR3 spans 15 amino acids. The CDR3 bases are TGCGCCAGCAGTTTGGACAGCTTTAGCAATCAGCCCCAGCATTTT. This sequence encodes CASSLDSFSNQPQHF.

The chain carries TRBV12-3 or TRBV12-4 and TRBJ2-7; 11 bases align to TRBD2. V lost 5 bases to trimming and J lost 7 bases; unmatched junction nucleotides: 4. The CDR3 loop spans 13 amino acids. The CDR3 protein is CASSPRLAGEQYF. The CDR3 nucleotides are TGTGCCAGCAGTCCCAGACTAGCGGGGGAGCAGTACTTC.

The chain has TRBV21-1 and TRBJ1-6; the D call TRBD1 from the table was never checked on the DNA. TRBV21-1 is described as a pseudogene. CDR3 length: 15 amino acids. The CDR3 spells CASSTRQGRNSPLHF. In DNA, the CDR3 is TGTGCCAGCAGCACGAGACAGGGAAGAAATTCACCCCTCCACTTT.

In its sample, this clonotype was seen a few times. The V gene is TRBV7-2, the J gene TRBJ2-5; 11 positions agree with TRBD2. V lost 5 bases and J lost 4; bases outside the gene matches: 9. This CDR3 is built from 16 residues. Germline CDR1 is SGHTA and CDR2 is FQGNSA. CDR3 protein: CASSPLTGLAGETQYF. The CDR3 bases are TGTGCCAGCAGCCCCTTGACCGGACTAGCGGGAGAGACCCAGTACTTC.

This clonotype was counted between two and nine times. The rearrangement uses TRBV4-2 and TRBJ1-2, with D possibly being TRBD1 (5 bases). V lost 1 base and J 6 bases, leaving 18 bases between the germline ends. The CDR3 has 16 residues. Germline V gives CDR1 LGHNA, CDR2 YNFKEQ. The CDR3 here is CASSQGSFPRGDGYTF. The CDR3 DNA reads as TGTGCCAGCAGCCAAGGATCGTTCCCACGAGGGGATGGCTACACCTTC.

In its sample, this clonotype was seen a few times. This chain connects TRBV30 to TRBJ2-1; D gene ambiguous. Germline CDR1 and CDR2: GTSNPN and SVGIG (reference sequence). The ends were cut back, 0 bases at V and 5 bases at J, with 5 bases in the middle. This CDR3 has 12 residues. As DNA, the CDR3 is TGTGCCTGGAGTGTCCGGGACAATGAGCAGTTCTTC. It yields the protein CAWSVRDNEQFF.

This clonotype occurred a few times. The chain joins TRBV15 to TRBJ2-7; no firm D call. The germline gives CDR1 LNHNV, CDR2 YYDKDF (reference sequence). V lost 4 bases, J lost 4 bases, and 5 bases lay in between. This CDR3 spans 11 amino acids. The CDR3 region has the DNA TGTGCCACCAGCACCCAGTACGAGCAGTACTTC. It translates to CATSTQYEQYF.

This clonotype has a single count. The CDR3 nucleotides read TGTGCCAGCAGCCACAGGGACAGTGGGACAGATACGCAGTATTTT. Translating it yields CASSHRDSGTDTQYF. The chain uses TRBV4-2 and TRBJ2-3; 7 bases align to TRBD1. The CDR3 loop spans 15 amino acids. Germline lookup yields CDR1 LGHNA and CDR2 YNFKEQ. V was pared by 3 bases and J by 3 bases, with 6 bases of the junction left unmatched.

The chain joins TRBV6-6 to TRBJ1-2; D unresolved. Germline CDR1 MNHNY, CDR2 SVGAGI (reference sequence). The CDR3 totals 17 residues. The V and J ends lost 0 bases and 2 bases respectively, with 16 bases between them. The DNA for the CDR3 is TGTGCCAGCAGTTACTCGATGGGGAGGACGGGCAACTATGGCTACACCTTC. It codes for CASSYSMGRTGNYGYTF.